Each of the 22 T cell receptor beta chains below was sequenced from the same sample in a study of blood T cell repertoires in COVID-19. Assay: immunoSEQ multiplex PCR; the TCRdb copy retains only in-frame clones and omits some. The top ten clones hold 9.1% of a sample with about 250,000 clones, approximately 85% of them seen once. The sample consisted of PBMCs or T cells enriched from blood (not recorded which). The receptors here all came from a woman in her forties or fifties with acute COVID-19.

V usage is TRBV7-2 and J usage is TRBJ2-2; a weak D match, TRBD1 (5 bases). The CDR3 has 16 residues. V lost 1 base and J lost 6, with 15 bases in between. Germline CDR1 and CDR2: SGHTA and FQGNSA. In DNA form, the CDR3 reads TGTGCCAGCAGCTTAGGGCTTACAGGTTGGGCCGGGGAGCTGTTTTTT. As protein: CASSLGLTGWAGELFF.

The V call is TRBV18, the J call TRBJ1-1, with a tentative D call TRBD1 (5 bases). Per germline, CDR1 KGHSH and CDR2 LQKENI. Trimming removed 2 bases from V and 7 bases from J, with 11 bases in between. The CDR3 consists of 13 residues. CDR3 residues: CASSPRSQDEAFF. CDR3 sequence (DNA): TGTGCCAGCTCACCAAGGTCACAGGATGAAGCTTTCTTT.

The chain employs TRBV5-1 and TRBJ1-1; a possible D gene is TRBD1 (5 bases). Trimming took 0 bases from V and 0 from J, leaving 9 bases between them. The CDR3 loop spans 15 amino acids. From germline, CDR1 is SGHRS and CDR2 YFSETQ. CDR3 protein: CASSLERGLNTEAFF. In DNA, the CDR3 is TGCGCCAGCAGCTTGGAGCGGGGGTTGAACACTGAAGCTTTCTTT. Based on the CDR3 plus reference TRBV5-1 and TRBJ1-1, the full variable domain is KAGVTQTPRYLIKTRGQQVTLSCSPISGHRSVSWYQQTPGQGLQFLFEYFSETQRNKGNFPGRFSGRQFSNSRSEMNVSTLELGDSALYLCASSLERGLNTEAFFGQGTRLTVV.

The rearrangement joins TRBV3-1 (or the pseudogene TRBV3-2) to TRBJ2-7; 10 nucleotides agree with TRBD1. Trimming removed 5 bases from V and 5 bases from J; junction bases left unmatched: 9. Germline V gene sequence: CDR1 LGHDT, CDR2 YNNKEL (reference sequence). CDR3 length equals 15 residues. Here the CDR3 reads CASSFPGQGSNEQYF. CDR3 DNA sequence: TGTGCCAGCAGCTTTCCGGGACAGGGGTCGAACGAGCAGTACTTC.

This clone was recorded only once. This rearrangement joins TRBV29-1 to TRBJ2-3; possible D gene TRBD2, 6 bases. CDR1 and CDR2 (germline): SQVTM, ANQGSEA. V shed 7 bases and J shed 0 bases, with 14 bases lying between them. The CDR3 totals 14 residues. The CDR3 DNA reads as TGCAGCGCCCAGGACTACTTTAGCACAGATACGCAGTATTTT. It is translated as CSAQDYFSTDTQYF.

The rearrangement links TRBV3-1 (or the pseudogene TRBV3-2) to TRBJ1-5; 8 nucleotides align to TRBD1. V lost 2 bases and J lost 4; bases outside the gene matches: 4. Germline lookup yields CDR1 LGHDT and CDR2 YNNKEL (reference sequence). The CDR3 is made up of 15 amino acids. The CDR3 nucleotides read TGTGCCAGCAGCCAATCTACAGGGGGGAATCAGCCCCAGCATTTT. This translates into CASSQSTGGNQPQHF.

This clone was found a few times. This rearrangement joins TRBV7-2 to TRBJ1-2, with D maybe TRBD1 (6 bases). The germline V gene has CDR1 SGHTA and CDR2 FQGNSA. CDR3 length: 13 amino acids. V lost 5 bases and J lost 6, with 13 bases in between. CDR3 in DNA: TGTGCCAGCAGCCCCGGGGGGACACATGGCTACACCTTC. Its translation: CASSPGGTHGYTF.

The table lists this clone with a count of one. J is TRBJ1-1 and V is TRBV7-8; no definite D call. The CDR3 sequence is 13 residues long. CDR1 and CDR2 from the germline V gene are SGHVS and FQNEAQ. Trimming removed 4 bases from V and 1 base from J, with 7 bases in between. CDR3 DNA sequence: TGTGCCAGCAGCTCCGGGGAGAACACTGAAGCTTTCTTT. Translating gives CASSSGENTEAFF.

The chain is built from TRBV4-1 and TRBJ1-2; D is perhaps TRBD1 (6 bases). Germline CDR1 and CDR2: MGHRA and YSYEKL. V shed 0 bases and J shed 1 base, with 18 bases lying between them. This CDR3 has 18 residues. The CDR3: CASSQDYLNPDSNYGYTF. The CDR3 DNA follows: TGCGCCAGCAGCCAAGATTATCTAAATCCGGACAGTAACTATGGCTACACCTTC.

The CDR3 coding sequence is TGCGCCAGCAGCGCCGGGACAGGGATGAATGGCTACACCTTC. This encodes CASSAGTGMNGYTF. This chain uses TRBV10-1 with TRBJ1-2, with 9 bases that match TRBD1. The V segment lost 6 bases and the J segment 6 bases; nucleotides outside the gene matches: 8. The CDR3 has 14 amino acids. CDR1 is WNHNN, CDR2 SYGVQD, per germline (reference sequence).

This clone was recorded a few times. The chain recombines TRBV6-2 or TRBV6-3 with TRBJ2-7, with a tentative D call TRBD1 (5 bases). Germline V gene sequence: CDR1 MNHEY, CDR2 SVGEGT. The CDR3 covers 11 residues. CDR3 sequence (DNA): TGTGCCAGCAGTTCAGGGCAGGCCCCTGCTGTC. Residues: CASSSGQAPAV.

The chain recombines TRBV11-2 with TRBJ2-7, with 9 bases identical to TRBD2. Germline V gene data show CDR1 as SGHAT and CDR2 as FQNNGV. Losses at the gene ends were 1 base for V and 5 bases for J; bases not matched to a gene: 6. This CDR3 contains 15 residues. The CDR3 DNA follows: TGTGCCAGCAGCTTAGGACTAGCGGTGAGGGACGAGCAGTACTTC. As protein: CASSLGLAVRDEQYF.

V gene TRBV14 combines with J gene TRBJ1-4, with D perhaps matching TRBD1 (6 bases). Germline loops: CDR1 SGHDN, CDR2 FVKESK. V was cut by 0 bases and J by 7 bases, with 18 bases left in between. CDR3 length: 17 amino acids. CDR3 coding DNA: TGTGCCAGCAGCCAAGACGTCACAGGGAGTGGAGGTGAAAAACTGTTTTTT. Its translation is CASSQDVTGSGGEKLFF. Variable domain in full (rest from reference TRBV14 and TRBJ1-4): EAGVTQFPSHSVIEKGQTVTLRCDPISGHDNLYWYRRVMGKEIKFLLHFVKESKQDESGMPNNRFLAERTGGTYSTLKVQPAELEDSGVYFCASSQDVTGSGGEKLFFGSGTQLSVL.

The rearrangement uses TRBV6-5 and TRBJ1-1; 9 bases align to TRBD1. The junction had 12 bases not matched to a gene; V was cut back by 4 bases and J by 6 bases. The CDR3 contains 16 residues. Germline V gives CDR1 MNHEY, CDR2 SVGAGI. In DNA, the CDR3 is TGTGCCAGCAGTTCTGGGTTACAGGGGGCTTTGGCTGAAGCTTTCTTT. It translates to CASSSGLQGALAEAFF.

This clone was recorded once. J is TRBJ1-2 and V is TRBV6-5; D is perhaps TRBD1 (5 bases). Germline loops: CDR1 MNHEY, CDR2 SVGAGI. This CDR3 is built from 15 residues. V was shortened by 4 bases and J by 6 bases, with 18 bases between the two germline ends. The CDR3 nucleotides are TGTGCCAGCAGTTTGACAGCCAACTTGGGGCATGGCTACACCTTC. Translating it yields CASSLTANLGHGYTF.

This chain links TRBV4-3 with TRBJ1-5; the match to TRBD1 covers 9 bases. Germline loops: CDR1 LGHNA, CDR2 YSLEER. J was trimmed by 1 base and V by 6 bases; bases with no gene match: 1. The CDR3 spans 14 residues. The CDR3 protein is CASSGTGSNQPQHF. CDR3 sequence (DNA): TGCGCCAGCAGTGGGACAGGGAGCAATCAGCCCCAGCATTTT.

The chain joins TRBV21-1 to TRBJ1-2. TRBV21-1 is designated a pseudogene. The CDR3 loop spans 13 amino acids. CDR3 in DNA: TGTGCCAGCAGCAAAAGACTTAACTATGGCTACACCTTC. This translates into CASSKRLNYGYTF.

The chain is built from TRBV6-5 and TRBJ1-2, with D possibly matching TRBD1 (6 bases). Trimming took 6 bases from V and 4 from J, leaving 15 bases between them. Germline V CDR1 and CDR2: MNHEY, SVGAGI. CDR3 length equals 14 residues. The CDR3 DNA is TGTGCCAGCAGAGCTACAGGGTACGCCTATGGCTACACCTTC. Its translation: CASRATGYAYGYTF.

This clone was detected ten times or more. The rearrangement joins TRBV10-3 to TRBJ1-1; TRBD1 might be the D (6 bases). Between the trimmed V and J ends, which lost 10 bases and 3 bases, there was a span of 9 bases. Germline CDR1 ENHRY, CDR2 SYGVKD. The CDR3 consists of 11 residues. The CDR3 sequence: CASEGDTEAFF. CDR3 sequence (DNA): TGTGCCAGCGAGGGGGACACTGAAGCTTTCTTT.

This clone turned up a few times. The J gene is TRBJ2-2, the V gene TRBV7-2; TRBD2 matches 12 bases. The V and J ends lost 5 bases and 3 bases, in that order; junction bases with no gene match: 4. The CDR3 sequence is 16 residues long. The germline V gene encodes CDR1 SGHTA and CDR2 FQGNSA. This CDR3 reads CASSETSGGYTGELFF. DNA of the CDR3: TGTGCCAGCAGCGAAACTAGCGGGGGGTACACCGGGGAGCTGTTTTTT.

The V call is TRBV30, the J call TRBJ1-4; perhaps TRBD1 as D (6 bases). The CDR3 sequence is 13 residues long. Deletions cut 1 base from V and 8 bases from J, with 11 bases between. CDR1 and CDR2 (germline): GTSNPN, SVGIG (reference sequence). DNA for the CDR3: TGTGCCTGGAGTGGAGGACAGAGGGAAAAACTGTTTTTT. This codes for CAWSGGQREKLFF.

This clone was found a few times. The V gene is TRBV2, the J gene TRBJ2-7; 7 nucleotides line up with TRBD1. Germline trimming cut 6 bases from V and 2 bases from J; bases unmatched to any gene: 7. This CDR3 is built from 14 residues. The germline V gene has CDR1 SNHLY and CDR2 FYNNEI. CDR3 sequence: CASRGLQGPYEQYF. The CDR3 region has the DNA TGTGCCAGCAGAGGCCTACAGGGGCCCTACGAGCAGTACTTC.